This entry lists 24 T cell receptor beta chains sequenced from one sample in a study of shared clonotypes between healthy human individuals. Data came from immunoSEQ multiplex PCR; TCRdb stores just in-frame clones and leaves some out. This repertoire shows millions of clones, about 95% found once; its top ten account for 0.9% to 1.3%. Naive CD8 cells lacked CD45RO, underwent positive selection for CCR7 and left out terminally differentiated effector memory CD45RA+ cells. The material sequenced was naive CD8+ T cells sorted from blood. The receptors stem from a man between 18 and 35 years old in good health.

The chain couples TRBV29-1 to TRBJ1-5; a weak D match, TRBD1 (5 bases). V dropped 4 bases and J dropped 2 bases, with 15 bases sitting between them. The germline gives CDR1 SQVTM, CDR2 ANQGSEA. The CDR3 sequence is 15 residues long. The CDR3 sequence: CSVVVVGDGNQPQHF. CDR3 in DNA: TGCAGCGTTGTAGTGGTTGGGGACGGCAATCAGCCCCAGCATTTT.

This chain uses TRBV4-1 with TRBJ1-4; 11 bases are shared with TRBD1. V shed 3 bases and J 7 bases; nucleotides not matched to a gene: 7. Germline CDR1 MGHRA, CDR2 YSYEKL. The CDR3 runs 16 residues. Here the CDR3 reads CASSQTGQGAGEKLFF. The CDR3 DNA sequence: TGCGCCAGCAGCCAGACTGGACAGGGGGCGGGTGAAAAACTGTTTTTT.

As to this clone: This CDR3 is also generated by other DNA sequences in the sample. The V and J genes are TRBV4-1 and TRBJ2-7, with D unclear. V lost 1 base, J lost 3 bases, and 10 bases lay in between. Germline CDR1 is MGHRA and CDR2 is YSYEKL. This CDR3 is 14 amino acids long. DNA for the CDR3: TGCGCCAGCAGCCAAGTTGACCTGGACTACGAGCAGTACTTC. Protein product: CASSQVDLDYEQYF.

The chain carries TRBV10-3 and TRBJ2-7, with a weak D call TRBD2 (6 bases). The CDR3 contains 14 residues. Germline CDR1 is ENHRY and CDR2 is SYGVKD. The ends were cut back, 0 bases at V and 4 bases at J, with 10 bases in the middle. CDR3 sequence (DNA): TGTGCCATCAGTGAGTCGGATGGAGGGTACGAGCAGTACTTC. Protein: CAISESDGGYEQYF.

This clone has only one observation. This chain uses TRBV11-3 with TRBJ2-7; possible D gene TRBD2, 6 bases. Germline lookup yields CDR1 SGHNT and CDR2 YENEEA. The V gene lost 4 bases and the J gene lost 0 bases, with 16 bases spanning the gap. The CDR3 extends over 16 amino acids. DNA of the CDR3: TGTGCCAGCAGCTCCTTGGGGGGACCCAACTCCTACGAGCAGTACTTC. As protein: CASSSLGGPNSYEQYF.

This chain joins TRBV28 and TRBJ2-7; D remains ambiguous. Germline-derived CDR1 and CDR2 are MDHEN and SYDVKM. Between the trimmed V and J ends, which lost 3 bases and 6 bases, there was a span of 3 bases. The CDR3 totals 10 residues. DNA of the CDR3: TGTGCCAGCAGTTTTGTCGAGCAGTACTTC. Translating gives CASSFVEQYF.

This clone was seen just once. The rearrangement uses TRBV9 and TRBJ2-7, with 8 bases matching TRBD2. In germline, CDR1 is SGDLS, CDR2 YYNGEE. With 1 base clipped from V and 4 bases from J, the junction kept 7 bases outside the gene matches. This CDR3 is 15 amino acids long. The DNA for the CDR3 is TGTGCCAGCAGCGTAACCCCGGGACTAGTTTACGAGCAGTACTTC. Its protein product is CASSVTPGLVYEQYF.

The V gene is TRBV10-3, the J gene TRBJ2-3, with 7 bases matching TRBD2. The CDR3 covers 13 residues. With V trimmed by 7 bases and J by 3 bases, 4 bases remained unmatched. CDR1 and CDR2 (germline): ENHRY, SYGVKD. Here the CDR3 reads CAIMSGMTDTQYF. In nucleotides, the CDR3 is TGTGCCATCATGAGCGGGATGACAGATACGCAGTATTTT.

In nucleotides, the CDR3 is TGTGCCAGTAGTACAACCGGGACAGGGGGCTTCTACGAGCAGTACTTC. Amino acids: CASSTTGTGGFYEQYF. V and J are TRBV19 and TRBJ2-7, with 12 bases matching TRBD1. J lost 3 bases, V lost 4 bases, and 7 bases had no gene match. The CDR3 contains 16 residues. Germline loops: CDR1 LNHDA, CDR2 SQIVND (reference sequence).

The chain combines TRBV7-8 with TRBJ2-7; maybe TRBD1 (6 bases). Deletions cut 3 bases from V and 6 bases from J, with 9 bases between. Germline assignment: CDR1 SGHVS and CDR2 FQNEAQ. This CDR3 has 12 residues. The CDR3 bases are TGTGCCAGCAGCTTCACGACAGGCGAGCAGTACTTC. Protein sequence: CASSFTTGEQYF.

Here the CDR3 DNA reads TGTGCCAGCAGTCCAAGTTGGGGCCGCGCTCTCCAGCCCCAGCATTTT. This encodes CASSPSWGRALQPQHF. The chain joins TRBV27 to TRBJ1-5; possible D gene TRBD1, 5 bases. V lost 5 bases to trimming and J lost 7 bases, with 21 bases between them. Germline V gives CDR1 MNHEY, CDR2 SMNVEV (reference sequence). This CDR3 spans 16 amino acids.

The genes are TRBV7-9 and TRBJ2-7, with unresolved D. The CDR3 runs 13 residues. With 5 bases removed from V and 1 base from J, the gap between germline ends came to 9 bases. Germline-derived CDR1 and CDR2 are SEHNR and FQNEAQ (reference sequence). The CDR3 region has the DNA TGTGCCAGCAGCCCAAAGACGTCCTACGAGCAGTACTTC. Translating it yields CASSPKTSYEQYF.

The CDR3 reads CASSLKVNEQFF. Written as DNA, the CDR3 is TGTGCCAGCAGCTTAAAGGTCAATGAGCAGTTCTTC. The chain couples TRBV11-1 to TRBJ2-1, with no clear D. Trimming removed 2 bases at V and 6 bases at J, with 5 bases between. The germline CDR1 and CDR2 sequences are SGHAT and FQDESV (reference sequence). The CDR3 is made up of 12 amino acids.

J is TRBJ1-5 and V is TRBV21-1. TRBV21-1 constitutes a pseudogene. This CDR3 contains 11 residues. DNA for the CDR3: TGTGCCAGCAGCCCGGTACAGCCCCAGCATTTT. This encodes CASSPVQPQHF.

The chain carries TRBV4-1 and TRBJ2-7, with TRBD2 as a possible D gene (6 bases). Germline V gives CDR1 MGHRA, CDR2 YSYEKL. Trimming took off 5 bases at V and 3 bases at J, with 17 bases between the two ends. This CDR3 has 15 amino acids. The CDR3 DNA is TGCGCCAGCAGCGCCCGGGACTCGCCAGGCTACGAGCAGTACTTC. This translates into CASSARDSPGYEQYF.

The J gene is TRBJ2-2, the V gene TRBV7-9; D may be TRBD1 (6 bases). Looked up from germline, CDR1 is SEHNR and CDR2 is FQNEAQ (reference sequence). V was clipped by 3 bases and J by 4 bases, with 12 bases between them. The length of the CDR3 is 15 residues. The CDR3 DNA sequence: TGTGCCAGCAGCTTGATCTTGGACAGCACCGGGGAGCTGTTTTTT. Translated, it gives CASSLILDSTGELFF.

V gene TRBV4-3 combines with J gene TRBJ2-7; 12 bases agree with TRBD2. The V gene end was trimmed by 3 bases and the J gene end by 5 bases; junction bases not matched to a gene: 11. CDR3 length equals 17 residues. Germline V gene sequence: CDR1 LGHNA, CDR2 YSLEER. CDR3 bases: TGCGCCAGCAGCCAGGAACCCGGACTAGCGGGAACGGACGAGCAGTACTTC. Its protein is CASSQEPGLAGTDEQYF.

Note on this clone: The same CDR3 also results from other DNA sequences found in this sample. The rearrangement joins TRBV27 to TRBJ2-7; the match to TRBD1 covers 8 bases. Unmatched junction bases numbered 4, after V lost 3 bases and J lost 6 bases. This CDR3 has 13 residues. CDR1 MNHEY and CDR2 SMNVEV come from the germline V gene (reference sequence). CDR3 coding DNA: TGTGCCAGCAGTTTCGACAGGGGTGGCGAGCAGTACTTC. The encoded protein is CASSFDRGGEQYF.

The chain has TRBV7-9 and TRBJ2-7; 10 nucleotides align to TRBD1. CDR1 and CDR2 (germline): SEHNR, FQNEAQ (reference sequence). The CDR3 contains 15 residues. Trimming removed 5 bases from V and 3 bases from J; junction bases left unmatched: 7. The DNA for the CDR3 is TGTGCCAGCAGCAAGGGGACAGGGGCTTACTACGAGCAGTACTTC. Translating gives CASSKGTGAYYEQYF.

This chain's CDR3 is CAWRNQGTYEQYF. DNA for the CDR3: TGTGCCTGGAGGAATCAGGGGACCTACGAGCAGTACTTC. V gene TRBV30 combines with J gene TRBJ2-7; possible D gene TRBD1, 6 bases. Per the germline V gene, CDR1 is GTSNPN and CDR2 is SVGIG (reference sequence). The CDR3 totals 13 residues. Trimming pared 3 bases from V and 2 bases from J, leaving 11 bases between.

This chain links TRBV4-1 with TRBJ2-2, with a tentative D call TRBD1 (6 bases). The germline gives CDR1 MGHRA, CDR2 YSYEKL. V was clipped by 4 bases and J by 8 bases, with 17 bases between them. CDR3 size: 15 residues. The CDR3: CASSLTDRLIGELFF. The DNA for the CDR3 is TGCGCCAGCAGCCTTACTGACAGGTTAATTGGGGAGCTGTTTTTT.

V and J are TRBV27 and TRBJ1-2; 9 bases align to TRBD1. The V and J ends lost 5 bases and 3 bases, in that order; junction bases with no gene match: 10. The CDR3 has 16 residues. The germline gives CDR1 MNHEY, CDR2 SMNVEV (reference sequence). CDR3 loop: CASSPSQGALYYGYTF. The CDR3 region has the DNA TGTGCCAGCAGTCCGTCACAGGGGGCGCTGTACTATGGCTACACCTTC.

The chain combines TRBV4-1 with TRBJ2-7; 12 positions match TRBD1. V dropped 3 bases and J dropped 2; count of bases not matched to a gene: 17. CDR1 is MGHRA and CDR2 is YSYEKL in the germline V gene. The CDR3 length is 20 residues. The CDR3 sequence: CASSQIRVTGTGGRAYEQYF. DNA for the CDR3: TGCGCCAGCAGCCAGATTCGTGTGACCGGGACAGGGGGCCGAGCCTACGAGCAGTACTTC.

The chain recombines TRBV6-5 with TRBJ1-2; D is uncertain. The V and J ends lost 0 bases and 7 bases respectively, with 15 bases between them. The CDR3 runs to 15 residues. The germline gives CDR1 MNHEY, CDR2 SVGAGI. The CDR3 DNA is TGTGCCAGCAGTTACTCGTTCCAGTTTGACGGTGGCTACACCTTC. It encodes CASSYSFQFDGGYTF.